This T cell receptor (beta chain) comes out of a study of T cell responses to AZD1222 COVID-19 vaccine. Study observations and caveats: White British ancestry dominated among donors, who included more females, and clonal diversity was possibly underestimated. It was only a handful of AZD1222 recipients who were seropositive at baseline. Nearly half of the spike-specific TCRs reportedly recognize variant regions that carry no mutations. Two AZD1222 administrations were followed by greater Spike-specific TCR breadth and depth.

V was trimmed by 4 bases and J by 3 bases, leaving 7 bases between them. CDR3 length equals 12 residues. Per germline, CDR1 SGHNT and CDR2 YYREEE (reference sequence). For this clone: Its antigen is not identified.

The table came from immunoSEQ multiplex PCR; TCRdb's copy has only in-frame clones and leaves some out. The sample has some 130,000 clones; roughly 85% are singletons. The TCR sequence derives from an adult who received the MenACWY meningococcal vaccine as a control. The sample here was peripheral blood, taken 28 days after the second dose of the MenACWY control vaccine. The chain links TRBV5-4 to TRBJ1-1; the D is unclear. The CDR3 region is CASSLTDTEAFF. CDR3 coding DNA: TGTGCCAGCAGCCTCACCGACACTGAAGCTTTCTTT.